The 28 T cell receptor beta chains reported below all come from one sample, sequenced in a study. Tregs were sorted as CD4+CD25+CD127-/low cells. Each CDR3 protein gets one entry after TCRdb re-called the 5' RACE reads with MiXCR. The profile shows approximately 50,000 distinct CDR3 sequences, less than 30% of them singletons. Sequencing used tumor-infiltrating Tregs sorted from the breast tumor. The receptors here all came from a female donor with breast cancer.

Only one count was recorded for this clonotype. The CDR3 bases are TGCGCCAGCAGCCAAGGGACAGGGGGCATTTACAATGAGCAGTTCTTC. Its protein is CASSQGTGGIYNEQFF. V and J are TRBV4-1 and TRBJ2-1, with 11 positions matching TRBD1. CDR1 is MGHRA, CDR2 YSYEKL, per germline. The junction had 3 bases not matched to a gene; V was cut back by 1 base and J by 4 bases. The CDR3 sequence is 16 residues long.

This clonotype was detected a few times. The CDR3, as DNA: TGTGCCTGGAGTCCCTCCTACGAGCAGTACTTC. Translating gives CAWSPSYEQYF. The chain joins TRBV30 to TRBJ2-7; unclear D gene. From germline, CDR1 is GTSNPN and CDR2 SVGIG (reference sequence). The CDR3 runs to 11 residues. Between the trimmed V and J ends, which lost 2 bases and 0 bases, there was a span of 2 bases.

The rearrangement joins TRBV7-2 to TRBJ2-3; D is perhaps TRBD1 (6 bases). Trimming cost V 5 bases and J 8 bases, with 8 bases left between them. CDR3 length: 11 amino acids. Germline V gene sequence: CDR1 SGHTA, CDR2 FQGNSA. The chain's CDR3 is CASSKGGTQYF. The CDR3 nucleotides read TGTGCCAGCAGCAAAGGGGGTACGCAGTATTTT.

This clonotype is medium-sized (0.01 to 0.1%) within its sample. V gene TRBV4-1 combines with J gene TRBJ1-1; possible D gene TRBD1, 6 bases. The ends were cut back, 4 bases at V and 4 bases at J, with 10 bases in the middle. The CDR3 is 13 amino acids. The germline V gene has CDR1 MGHRA and CDR2 YSYEKL. The DNA for the CDR3 is TGCGCCAGCAGCCGTGGACAGAGCACTGAAGCTTTCTTT. This translates into CASSRGQSTEAFF.

This clonotype was detected many times. The chain combines TRBV6-2 or TRBV6-3 with TRBJ1-1; D is unresolved. The CDR3 is made up of 20 amino acids. V was clipped by 4 bases and J by 0 bases, with 27 bases between them. Germline V gene lookup returns CDR1 MNHEY and CDR2 SVGEGT. DNA for the CDR3: TGTGCCAGCAGTTTCTCCCTTGGATTAATAGTCACAGCTATGAACACTGAAGCTTTCTTT. It encodes CASSFSLGLIVTAMNTEAFF.

The genes are TRBV5-1 and TRBJ2-7, with TRBD1 matching 7 bases. This CDR3 contains 14 residues. Germline loops: CDR1 SGHRS, CDR2 YFSETQ. The J segment lost 4 bases and the V segment lost 5 bases, leaving 9 bases of the junction unmatched. CDR3 in amino acids: CASSQPTGPYEQYF. CDR3 nucleotide sequence: TGCGCCAGCAGTCAACCGACAGGGCCTTACGAGCAGTACTTC.

This clonotype turned up a few times. The V call is TRBV5-1, the J call TRBJ2-1; 10 bases are shared with TRBD2. This CDR3 contains 14 residues. V lost 4 bases to trimming and J lost 5 bases; unmatched junction nucleotides: 3. Germline V gene lookup returns CDR1 SGHRS and CDR2 YFSETQ. The CDR3 reads CASSDGLADNEQFF. CDR3 nucleotides: TGCGCCAGCAGCGATGGACTAGCGGACAATGAGCAGTTCTTC. Complete variable domain (other parts from reference TRBV5-1 and TRBJ2-1): KAGVTQTPRYLIKTRGQQVTLSCSPISGHRSVSWYQQTPGQGLQFLFEYFSETQRNKGNFPGRFSGRQFSNSRSEMNVSTLELGDSALYLCASSDGLADNEQFFGPGTRLTVL.

The rearrangement uses TRBV5-1 and TRBJ2-7; the match to TRBD1 covers 10 bases. V lost 4 bases to trimming and J lost 6 bases; unmatched junction nucleotides: 10. The CDR3 covers 15 residues. Germline CDR1 is SGHRS and CDR2 is YFSETQ. The DNA of the CDR3 is TGCGCCAGCAGCCCACAATCGGGACAGGGGTTCGAGCAGTACTTC. Protein sequence: CASSPQSGQGFEQYF.

V and J are TRBV3-1 and TRBJ2-1; no clear D. The CDR3 has 15 residues. V shed 4 bases and J shed 2 bases, with 12 bases lying between them. CDR1 and CDR2 from the germline V gene are LGHDT and YNNKEL (reference sequence). The CDR3 loop is CASSPRPLTYNEQFF. The CDR3 DNA follows: TGTGCCAGCAGCCCCCGGCCCCTCACCTACAATGAGCAGTTCTTC.

The genes are TRBV4-1 and TRBJ2-1; 7 bases line up with TRBD1. V was clipped by 1 base and J by 5 bases; unmatched bases: 17. This CDR3 has 19 amino acids. The germline V gene encodes CDR1 MGHRA and CDR2 YSYEKL. The CDR3 DNA reads as TGCGCCAGCAGCCAAGCGCGATTGAGACAGGGAATAGGAGACAATGAGCAGTTCTTC. Translation: CASSQARLRQGIGDNEQFF.

The chain links TRBV15 to TRBJ2-3, with TRBD2 matching over 7 bases. The CDR3 sequence is 14 residues long. Per germline, CDR1 LNHNV and CDR2 YYDKDF (reference sequence). V gave up 4 bases and J gave up 5 bases; unmatched junction bases: 6. In nucleotides, the CDR3 is TGTGCCACCAGCAAAGCGGGATCGATAGATACGCAGTATTTT. Protein product: CATSKAGSIDTQYF.

The CDR3 DNA is TGTGCCAGCAGCAAAGCTCCGGATCAGCCCCAGCATTTT. Translation: CASSKAPDQPQHF. V is TRBV21-1 and J is TRBJ1-5. TRBV21-1 is recorded as a pseudogene. This CDR3 is built from 13 residues.

The sample holds a few counts of this clonotype. The V call is TRBV4-2, the J call TRBJ2-3; the match to TRBD2 covers 12 bases. V trimming: 4 bases; J trimming: 1 base; junction bases outside the gene matches: 9. This CDR3 has 18 amino acids. Germline V gives CDR1 LGHNA, CDR2 YNFKEQ. The DNA for the CDR3 is TGTGCCAGCAGCCGCCGACTAGCGGGGGATGGGGGCACAGATACGCAGTATTTT. It translates to CASSRRLAGDGGTDTQYF.

A few counts support this clonotype. This chain uses TRBV18 with TRBJ2-5; possibly TRBD2 for D (6 bases). The germline gives CDR1 KGHSH, CDR2 LQKENI. V shed 2 bases and J shed 5 bases, with 12 bases lying between them. The length of the CDR3 is 14 residues. CDR3 residues: CASSPYRGFETQYF. The DNA of the CDR3 is TGTGCCAGCTCACCATACCGGGGGTTCGAGACCCAGTACTTC.

This clonotype showed up many times. CDR3 nucleotide sequence: TGCAGCGTCCTACTAGCGGGTCCCTACAATGAGCAGTTCTTC. It translates to CSVLLAGPYNEQFF. The genes are TRBV29-1 and TRBJ2-1, with 9 bases lining up with TRBD2. J was trimmed by 2 bases and V by 6 bases; bases with no gene match: 5. CDR1 SQVTM and CDR2 ANQGSEA come from the germline V gene. The CDR3 is 14 residues long.

This clonotype was found a few times. V gene TRBV7-9 combines with J gene TRBJ1-3; D gene uncertain. The CDR3 totals 15 residues. Per germline, CDR1 SEHNR and CDR2 FQNEAQ (reference sequence). V was shortened by 2 bases and J by 3 bases, with 11 bases between the two germline ends. CDR3 protein: CASSLRGGVGNTIYF. As DNA, the CDR3 is TGTGCCAGCAGCTTACGCGGTGGAGTTGGAAACACCATATATTTT.

As for this clonotype: One end of the junction varies from germline; a read error may be responsible. The chain couples TRBV6-5 to TRBJ2-3; TRBD2 agrees at 11 bases. Germline values: CDR1 MNHEY, CDR2 SVGAGI. The length of the CDR3 is 16 residues. CDR3: CASSDTGLAGQDTRYF. The CDR3 DNA reads TGTGCCAGCAGTGACACCGGACTAGCGGGCCAAGATACGCGGTATTTT.

V usage is TRBV28 and J usage is TRBJ2-1; D ambiguous. There are 13 residues in the CDR3. The V gene's germline CDR1 is MDHEN and CDR2 SYDVKM. V lost 3 bases, J lost 8 bases, and 11 bases lay in between. CDR3 region: CASSLSRWDEQFF. In nucleotides, the CDR3 is TGTGCCAGCAGTTTGTCGAGGTGGGATGAGCAGTTCTTC.

This clonotype has a count of ten or more. The V and J genes are TRBV5-1 and TRBJ2-7, with a possible D match to TRBD2 (5 bases). This CDR3 has 15 residues. The V end was cut by 3 bases, the J end by 2 bases, with 15 bases between. CDR1 and CDR2 (germline): SGHRS, YFSETQ. CDR3 sequence reads: CASSSRRGPTYEQYF. The CDR3 bases are TGCGCCAGCAGCTCCAGAAGAGGGCCAACCTACGAGCAGTACTTC.

In its sample, this clonotype ranks as medium-sized. The V and J genes are TRBV5-4 and TRBJ1-2, with D possibly being TRBD1 (6 bases). This CDR3 has 15 residues. Trimming took 1 base from V and 3 from J, leaving 13 bases between them. CDR1 SGHNT and CDR2 YYREEE come from the germline V gene (reference sequence). CDR3 loop: CASSLLDSTYYGYTF. The CDR3 DNA follows: TGTGCCAGCAGCTTGTTGGACAGTACCTACTATGGCTACACCTTC.

The chain joins TRBV6-6 to TRBJ2-6; D remains ambiguous. Germline values: CDR1 MNHNY, CDR2 SVGAGI (reference sequence). The CDR3 consists of 15 residues. V lost 8 bases and J 0 bases, leaving 11 bases between the germline ends. In DNA form, the CDR3 reads TGTGCCAGCCTTTACACGTCCTCTGGGGCCAACGTCCTGACTTTC. Translation: CASLYTSSGANVLTF.

This clonotype was seen a handful of times. This chain links TRBV20-1 with TRBJ1-5; tentative D call: TRBD1 (5 bases). The CDR3 has 15 residues. Looked up from germline, CDR1 is DFQATT and CDR2 is SNEGSKA (reference sequence). V was shortened by 4 bases and J by 0 bases, with 13 bases between the two germline ends. The CDR3 protein is CSATTHGGSNQPQHF. DNA of the CDR3: TGCAGTGCTACCACACACGGGGGTAGCAATCAGCCCCAGCATTTT.

This clonotype has more than one count but fewer than ten. J is TRBJ1-2 and V is TRBV7-2; possibly TRBD1 for D (5 bases). The CDR3 loop spans 12 amino acids. Germline lookup yields CDR1 SGHTA and CDR2 FQGNSA. Deletions cut 4 bases from V and 8 bases from J, with 11 bases between. CDR3: CASSSAGIGYTF. CDR3 bases: TGTGCCAGCAGCTCGGCAGGGATCGGCTACACCTTC.

V usage is TRBV18 and J usage is TRBJ2-4; D unclear. This CDR3 is 16 amino acids long. Germline CDR1 and CDR2: KGHSH and LQKENI. The V end was cut by 1 base, the J end by 0 bases, with 10 bases between. The CDR3 DNA follows: TGTGCCAGCTCACCACGGTACCCAGTAGCCAAAAACATTCAGTACTTC. Amino acids: CASSPRYPVAKNIQYF.

Ten or more counts support this clonotype. V is TRBV6-5 and J is TRBJ1-5; D is ambiguous. Germline values: CDR1 MNHEY, CDR2 SVGAGI. V lost 2 bases and J 7 bases, leaving 9 bases between the germline ends. This CDR3 region has 13 residues. The CDR3 DNA reads as TGTGCCAGCAGTTACACGGGGAAACAGCCCCAGCATTTT. Its protein product is CASSYTGKQPQHF.

Comments on this clonotype: Given the absence of the conserved phenylalanine or tryptophan at the CDR3 end, a read error is likely. The chain couples TRBV6-5 to TRBJ2-1; no reliable D call. Deletions cut 2 bases from V and 6 bases from J, with 8 bases between. Germline V CDR1 and CDR2: MNHEY, SVGAGI. The CDR3 length is 13 residues. CDR3 sequence (DNA): TGTGCCAGCAGTTACAAGCGTCGCAATGAGCAGTTCATC. This encodes CASSYKRRNEQFI.

This chain connects TRBV5-4 to TRBJ2-3; TRBD2 matches 12 bases. The V gene's germline CDR1 is SGHNT and CDR2 YYREEE (reference sequence). V lost 0 bases to trimming and J lost 2 bases; unmatched junction nucleotides: 4. This CDR3 spans 17 amino acids. CDR3 DNA: TGTGCCAGCAGCTTGGCAGGACTAGCGGGACTCACAGATACGCAGTATTTT. Protein product: CASSLAGLAGLTDTQYF.

This clonotype was detected a few times. A much bigger clone sits one base away, suggesting this may be a read error. The chain joins TRBV6-2 or TRBV6-3 to TRBJ1-1; weak D call: TRBD1 (5 bases). The germline CDR1 and CDR2 sequences are MNHEY and SVGEGT. CDR3 length: 13 amino acids. CDR3 in amino acids: CASSYRQYTVAFF. DNA for the CDR3: TGTGCCAGCAGTTACAGACAGTACACTGTAGCTTTCTTT.